The rows below give T cell receptor beta chains drawn from one sample of a study of T cells in Graves' hyperthyroidism and ophthalmopathy. TCRdb reprocessed the multiplex PCR reads via MiXCR and lists one record per CDR3 protein. The sample includes 250,000 to 300,000 distinct CDR3 sequences, about 13% of them seen just once. Sequenced sample: blood. These receptor sequences come from a woman aged 40 to 50 with Graves' hyperthyroidism. The CDR3 runs from the conserved cysteine through the conserved F or W. D genes are given only for firm matches. Expanded clones get a size class; other rows say once, few or many, or leave the size out.

>many|TRBJ2-3|TRBV2|.
CASRLADRTDTQYF
TGTGCCAGCAGACTAGCAGATCGCACAGATACGCAGTATTTT
>few|TRBJ1-5|TRBV19|.
CASSISRMSNQPQHF
TGTGCCAGTAGTATCTCCAGGATGAGCAATCAGCCCCAGCATTTT
>.|TRBJ1-2|TRBV2|TRBD1
CASTPGQSVEGYTF
TGTGCCAGCACCCCGGGACAGTCGGTTGAGGGCTACACCTTC
>.|TRBJ2-3|TRBV3-1|TRBD2
CASSRSGSATDTQYF
TGTGCCAGCAGCCGTAGCGGGAGCGCCACAGATACGCAGTATTTT
>many|TRBJ2-7|TRBV2|.
CASIGISYEQYF
TGTGCCAGCATAGGGATTAGCTACGAGCAGTACTTC
>many|TRBJ1-4|TRBV5-6|TRBD1
CASSLAWDRASEELFF
TGTGCCAGCAGCTTGGCCTGGGACAGGGCCTCCGAAGAACTGTTTTTT
>many|TRBJ2-7|TRBV28|TRBD1
CASSLRQGVYEQYF
TGTGCCAGCAGTTTACGGCAGGGGGTCTACGAGCAGTACTTC
>many|TRBJ2-1|TRBV18|.
CASSPPSYNEQFF
TGTGCCAGCAGTCCCCCTTCCTACAATGAGCAGTTCTTC
>.|TRBJ1-2|TRBV10-3|TRBD1
CAITRGQGPNNYGYTF
TGTGCCATCACCAGGGGACAGGGGCCCAATAACTATGGCTACACCTTC
>many|TRBJ2-4|TRBV20-1|TRBD2
CSADDAGGLDAKNIQYF
TGCAGTGCAGACGACGCGGGAGGATTGGACGCCAAAAACATTCAGTACTTC
>many|TRBJ1-6|TRBV2|TRBD1
CASALTGTAGSPLHF
TGTGCCAGCGCTCTGACAGGGACCGCGGGGTCACCCCTCCACTTT
>many|TRBJ2-1|TRBV3-1|.
CASSLRDNEQFF
TGTGCCAGCAGCCTAAGGGACAATGAGCAGTTCTTC
>many|TRBJ1-1|TRBV9|.
CASSVDYTGFRLPENTEAFF
TGTGCCAGCAGCGTAGATTACACAGGGTTTAGGCTTCCTGAGAACACTGAAGCTTTCTTT
>many|TRBJ2-5|TRBV28|.
CASSDRGVAKETQYF
TGTGCCAGCAGCGACAGAGGCGTCGCTAAAGAGACCCAGTACTTC
>many|TRBJ1-2|TRBV27|TRBD1
CASSLSQGAYYGYTF
TGTGCCAGCAGTTTATCGCAGGGGGCGTACTATGGCTACACCTTC
>many|TRBJ2-1|TRBV16|TRBD1
CASSQSRDRANNEQFF
TGTGCCAGCAGCCAATCGAGGGACAGGGCTAACAATGAGCAGTTCTTC
>many|TRBJ1-5|TRBV15|.
CATSTRDAHNQPQHF
TGTGCCACCAGCACCCGGGACGCCCACAATCAGCCCCAGCATTTT
>.|TRBJ2-7|TRBV5-4|TRBD2
CASSLEGSGSYEQYF
TGTGCCAGCAGCTTGGAGGGTAGCGGGAGCTACGAGCAGTACTTC
>.|TRBJ2-1|TRBV18|TRBD2
CASPSDRVAAGVGEQFF
TGTGCCAGCCCGTCCGACCGGGTAGCCGCGGGAGTGGGTGAGCAGTTCTTC
>.|TRBJ1-1|TRBV9|.
CASSVGVKDTEAFF
TGTGCCAGCAGCGTGGGGGTTAAGGACACTGAAGCTTTCTTT
>.|TRBJ2-7|TRBV27|.
CASSLLLDRRGSYEQYF
TGTGCCAGCAGTCTACTCCTAGACCGCCGGGGCTCCTACGAGCAGTACTTC
>many|TRBJ2-5|TRBV20-1|.
CSALQGRWAQYF
TGCAGTGCTCTACAGGGGAGGTGGGCCCAGTACTTC